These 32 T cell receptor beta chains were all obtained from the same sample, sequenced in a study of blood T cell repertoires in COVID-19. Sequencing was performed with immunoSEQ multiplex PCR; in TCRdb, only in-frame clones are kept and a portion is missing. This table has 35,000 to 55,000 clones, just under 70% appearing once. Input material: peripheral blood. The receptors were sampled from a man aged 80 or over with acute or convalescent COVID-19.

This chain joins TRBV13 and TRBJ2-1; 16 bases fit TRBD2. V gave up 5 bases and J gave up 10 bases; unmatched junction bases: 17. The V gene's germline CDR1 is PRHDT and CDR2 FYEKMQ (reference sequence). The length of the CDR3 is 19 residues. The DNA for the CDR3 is TGTGCCAGCAGCCCGGGACTAGCGGGGGGGCCCCGGAGGTCTCACGAGCAGTTCTTC. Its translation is CASSPGLAGGPRRSHEQFF.

The DNA of the CDR3 is TGTGCCAGCTCACCCCCCGGCAGGGCCCCTGGAAACACCATATATTTT. Protein product: CASSPPGRAPGNTIYF. V gene TRBV18 combines with J gene TRBJ1-3; D might be TRBD1 (5 bases). This CDR3 region has 16 residues. Trimming left V 3 bases short and J 2 bases short, with 14 bases between. Germline CDR1 reads KGHSH; CDR2 reads LQKENI.

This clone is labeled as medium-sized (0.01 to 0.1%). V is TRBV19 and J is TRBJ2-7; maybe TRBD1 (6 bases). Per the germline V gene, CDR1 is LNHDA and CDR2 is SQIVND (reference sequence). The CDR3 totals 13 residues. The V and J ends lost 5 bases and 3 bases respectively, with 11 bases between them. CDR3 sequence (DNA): TGTGCCAGTAGTTCTGGGGGCGTCTACGAGCAGTACTTC. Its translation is CASSSGGVYEQYF.

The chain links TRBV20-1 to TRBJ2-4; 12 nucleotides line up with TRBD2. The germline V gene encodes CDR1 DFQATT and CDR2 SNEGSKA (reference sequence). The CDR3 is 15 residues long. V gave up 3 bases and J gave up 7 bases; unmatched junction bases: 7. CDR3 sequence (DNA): TGCAGTGCTAGTAGACTAGCGGGAGAGGGTAACATTCAGTACTTC. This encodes CSASRLAGEGNIQYF.

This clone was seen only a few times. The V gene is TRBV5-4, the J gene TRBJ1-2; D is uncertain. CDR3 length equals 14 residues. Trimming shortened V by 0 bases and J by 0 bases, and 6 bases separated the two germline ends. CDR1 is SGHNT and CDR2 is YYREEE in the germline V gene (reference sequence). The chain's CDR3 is CASSLGGTNYGYTF. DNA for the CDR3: TGTGCCAGCAGCTTGGGAGGGACTAACTATGGCTACACCTTC.

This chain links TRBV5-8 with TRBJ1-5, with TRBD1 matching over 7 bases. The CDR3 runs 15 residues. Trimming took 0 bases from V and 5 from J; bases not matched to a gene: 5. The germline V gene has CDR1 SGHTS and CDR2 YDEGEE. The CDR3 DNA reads TGTGCCAGCAGCTTGGGAGGGGGCGGTGATCAGCCCCAGCATTTT. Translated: CASSLGGGGDQPQHF.

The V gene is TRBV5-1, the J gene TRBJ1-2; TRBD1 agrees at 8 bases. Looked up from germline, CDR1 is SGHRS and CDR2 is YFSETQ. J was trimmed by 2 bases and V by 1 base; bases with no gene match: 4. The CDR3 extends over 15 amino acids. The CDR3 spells CASSLNRGKNYGYTF. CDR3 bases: TGCGCCAGCAGCTTGAACAGGGGGAAGAACTATGGCTACACCTTC.

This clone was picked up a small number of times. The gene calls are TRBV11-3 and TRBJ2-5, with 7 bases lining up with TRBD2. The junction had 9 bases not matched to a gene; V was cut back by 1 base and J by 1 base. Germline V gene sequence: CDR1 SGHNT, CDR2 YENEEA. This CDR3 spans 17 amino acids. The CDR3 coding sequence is TGTGCCAGCAGCTTAGGATCACTAGCGAGTGCCCAAGAGACCCAGTACTTC. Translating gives CASSLGSLASAQETQYF.

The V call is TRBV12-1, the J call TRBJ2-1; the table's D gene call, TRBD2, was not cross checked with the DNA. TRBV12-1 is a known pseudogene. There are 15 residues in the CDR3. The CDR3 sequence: CASSFYEGAYNEQFF. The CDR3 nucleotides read TGTGCCAGCAGCTTTTATGAGGGCGCCTACAATGAGCAGTTCTTC.

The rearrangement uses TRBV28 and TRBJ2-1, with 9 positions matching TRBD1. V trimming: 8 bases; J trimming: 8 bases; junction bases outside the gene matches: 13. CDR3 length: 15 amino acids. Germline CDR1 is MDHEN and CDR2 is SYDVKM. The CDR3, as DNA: TGTGCCAGCCGAGGAAGGGGGACAGGGAAGGATGAGCAGTTCTTC. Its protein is CASRGRGTGKDEQFF.

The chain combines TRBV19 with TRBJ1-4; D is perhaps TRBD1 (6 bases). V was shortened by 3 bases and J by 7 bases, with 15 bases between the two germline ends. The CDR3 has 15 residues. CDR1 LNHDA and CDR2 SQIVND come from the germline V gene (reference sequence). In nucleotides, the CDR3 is TGTGCCAGTAGTATTTCCCAGGGGAGTCCTGAAAAACTGTTTTTT. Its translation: CASSISQGSPEKLFF. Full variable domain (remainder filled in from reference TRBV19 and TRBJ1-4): DGGITQSPKYLFRKEGQNVTLSCEQNLNHDAMYWYRQDPGQGLRLIYYSQIVNDFQKGDIAEGYSVSREKKESFPLTVTSAQKNPTAFYLCASSISQGSPEKLFFGSGTQLSVL.

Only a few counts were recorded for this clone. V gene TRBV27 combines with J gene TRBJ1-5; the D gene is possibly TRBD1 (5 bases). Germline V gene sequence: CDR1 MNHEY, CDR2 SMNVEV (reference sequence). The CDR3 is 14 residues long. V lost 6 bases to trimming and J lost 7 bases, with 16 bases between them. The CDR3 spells CASSPHGGSQPQHF. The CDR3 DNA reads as TGTGCCAGCAGCCCCCACGGGGGGAGCCAGCCCCAGCATTTT.

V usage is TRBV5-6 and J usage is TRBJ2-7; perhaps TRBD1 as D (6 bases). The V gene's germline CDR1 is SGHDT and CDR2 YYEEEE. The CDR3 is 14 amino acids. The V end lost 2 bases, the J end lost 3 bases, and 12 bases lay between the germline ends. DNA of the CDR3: TGTGCCAGCAGCTTTAGACAGGCCTACTACGAGCAGTACTTC. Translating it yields CASSFRQAYYEQYF.

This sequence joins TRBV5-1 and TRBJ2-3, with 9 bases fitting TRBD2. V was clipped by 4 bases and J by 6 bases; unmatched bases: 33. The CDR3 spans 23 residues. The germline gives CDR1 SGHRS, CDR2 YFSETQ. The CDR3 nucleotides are TGCGCCAGCAGCGGAACCGACATCCCGTGGCTAGCGGGGAGGAGTCGGGTGAGTGATACGCAGTATTTT. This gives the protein CASSGTDIPWLAGRSRVSDTQYF.

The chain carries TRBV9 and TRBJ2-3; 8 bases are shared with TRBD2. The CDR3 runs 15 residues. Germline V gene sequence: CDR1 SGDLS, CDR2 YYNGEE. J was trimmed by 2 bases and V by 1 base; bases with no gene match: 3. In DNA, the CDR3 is TGTGCCAGCAGCGTAAACGGGGGGGCCACAGATACGCAGTATTTT. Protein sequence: CASSVNGGATDTQYF.

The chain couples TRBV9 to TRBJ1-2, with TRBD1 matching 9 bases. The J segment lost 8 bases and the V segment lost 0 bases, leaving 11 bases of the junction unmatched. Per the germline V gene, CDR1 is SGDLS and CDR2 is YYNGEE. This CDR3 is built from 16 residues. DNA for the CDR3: TGTGCCAGCAGCGTAGGGGACAGGGAAGGTTTGGGCGGCTACACCTTC. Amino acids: CASSVGDREGLGGYTF.

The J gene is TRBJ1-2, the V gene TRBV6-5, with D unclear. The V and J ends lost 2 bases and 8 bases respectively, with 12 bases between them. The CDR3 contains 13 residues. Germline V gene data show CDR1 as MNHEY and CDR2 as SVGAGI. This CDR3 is CASSYVRREGYTF. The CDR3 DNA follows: TGTGCCAGCAGTTACGTCCGGCGGGAGGGCTACACCTTC.

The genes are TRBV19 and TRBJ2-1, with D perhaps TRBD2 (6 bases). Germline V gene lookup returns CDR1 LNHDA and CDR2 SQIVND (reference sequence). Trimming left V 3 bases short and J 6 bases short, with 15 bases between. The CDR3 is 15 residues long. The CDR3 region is CASSIGGILGNEQFF. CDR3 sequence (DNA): TGTGCCAGTAGTATTGGCGGGATATTAGGCAATGAGCAGTTCTTC.

Here the CDR3 DNA reads TGTGCCAGCAGTGAATACGGGACAGGGGGCAATCAGCCCCAGCATTTT. It specifies CASSEYGTGGNQPQHF. This chain connects TRBV6-1 to TRBJ1-5; 10 bases line up with TRBD1. CDR3 length: 16 residues. The junction had 3 bases not matched to a gene; V was cut back by 2 bases and J by 2 bases. From germline, CDR1 is MNHNS and CDR2 SASEGT.

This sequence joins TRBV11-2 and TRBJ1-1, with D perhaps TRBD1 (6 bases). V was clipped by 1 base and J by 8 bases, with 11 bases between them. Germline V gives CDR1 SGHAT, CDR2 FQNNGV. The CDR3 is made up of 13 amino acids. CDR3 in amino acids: CASSLGARGEAFF. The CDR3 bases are TGTGCCAGCAGCTTAGGAGCCAGGGGCGAAGCTTTCTTT.

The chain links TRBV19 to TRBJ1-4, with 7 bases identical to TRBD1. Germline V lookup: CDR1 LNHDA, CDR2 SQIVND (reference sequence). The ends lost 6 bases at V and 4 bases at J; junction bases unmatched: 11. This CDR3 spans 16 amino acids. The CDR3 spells CASRYGQEGYNEKLFF. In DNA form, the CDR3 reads TGTGCCAGTAGATATGGACAGGAAGGTTATAATGAAAAACTGTTTTTT.

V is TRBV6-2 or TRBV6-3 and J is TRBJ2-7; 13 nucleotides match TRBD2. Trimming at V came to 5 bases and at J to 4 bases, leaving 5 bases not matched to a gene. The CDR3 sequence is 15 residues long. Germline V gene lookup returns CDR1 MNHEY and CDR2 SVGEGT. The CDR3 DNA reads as TGTGCCAGCAGTGCGGGACTAGCGGGAATTTACGAGCAGTACTTC. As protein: CASSAGLAGIYEQYF.

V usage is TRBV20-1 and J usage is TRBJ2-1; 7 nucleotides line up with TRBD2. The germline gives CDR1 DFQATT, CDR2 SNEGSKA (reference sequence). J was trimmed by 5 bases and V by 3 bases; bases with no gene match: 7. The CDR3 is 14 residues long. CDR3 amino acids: CSASPAGVDNEQFF. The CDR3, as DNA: TGCAGTGCTAGTCCCGCGGGAGTAGACAATGAGCAGTTCTTC.

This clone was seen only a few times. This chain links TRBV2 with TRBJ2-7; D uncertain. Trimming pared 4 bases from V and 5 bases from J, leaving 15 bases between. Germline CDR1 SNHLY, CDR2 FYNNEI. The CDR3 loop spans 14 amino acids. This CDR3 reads CASSGMTGNHEQYF. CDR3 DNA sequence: TGTGCCAGCAGTGGCATGACGGGTAACCACGAGCAGTACTTC.

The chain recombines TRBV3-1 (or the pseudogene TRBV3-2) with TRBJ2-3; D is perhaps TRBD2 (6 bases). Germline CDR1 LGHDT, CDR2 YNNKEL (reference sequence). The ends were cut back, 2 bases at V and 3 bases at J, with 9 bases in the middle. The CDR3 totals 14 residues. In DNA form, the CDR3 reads TGTGCCAGCAGCCAAAGAGCGGGTACAGATACGCAGTATTTT. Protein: CASSQRAGTDTQYF.

CDR3 DNA sequence: TGTGCCAGCAGCCTCTCAGTCCCCACCGGGGAGCTGTTTTTT. Amino acid sequence: CASSLSVPTGELFF. V usage is TRBV3-1 (or the pseudogene TRBV3-2) and J usage is TRBJ2-2; unclear D gene. V dropped 4 bases and J dropped 4 bases, with 10 bases sitting between them. Germline CDR1 reads LGHDT; CDR2 reads YNNKEL (reference sequence). This CDR3 spans 14 amino acids.

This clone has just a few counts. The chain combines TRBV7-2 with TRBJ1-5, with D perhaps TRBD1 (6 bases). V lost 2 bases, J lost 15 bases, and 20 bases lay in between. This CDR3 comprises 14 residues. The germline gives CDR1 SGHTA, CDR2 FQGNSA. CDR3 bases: TGTGCCAGCAGCTTACGGATCGGAGAGGGGGTGAGGCATTTT. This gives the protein CASSLRIGEGVRHF.

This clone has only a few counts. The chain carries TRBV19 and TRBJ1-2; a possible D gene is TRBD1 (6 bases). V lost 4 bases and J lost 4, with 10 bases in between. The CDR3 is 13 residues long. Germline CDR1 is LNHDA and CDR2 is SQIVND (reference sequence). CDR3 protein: CASSSQGFYGYTF. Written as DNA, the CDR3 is TGTGCCAGTAGTAGCCAGGGGTTCTATGGCTACACCTTC.

CDR3 protein: CASSLGTVWTQPQHF. CDR3 bases: TGTGCCAGCAGCTTGGGGACAGTTTGGACTCAGCCCCAGCATTTT. The V call is TRBV7-2, the J call TRBJ1-5, with 7 bases matching TRBD1. Germline CDR1 and CDR2: SGHTA and FQGNSA. V trimming: 3 bases; J trimming: 6 bases; junction bases outside the gene matches: 8. The CDR3 length is 15 residues.

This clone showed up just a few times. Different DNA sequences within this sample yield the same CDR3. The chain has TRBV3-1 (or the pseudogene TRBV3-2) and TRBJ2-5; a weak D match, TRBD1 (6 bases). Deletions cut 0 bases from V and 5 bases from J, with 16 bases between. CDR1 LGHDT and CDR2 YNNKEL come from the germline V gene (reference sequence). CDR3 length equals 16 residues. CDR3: CASSQDLGDIGETQYF. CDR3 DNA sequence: TGTGCCAGCAGCCAAGATCTTGGGGACATCGGGGAGACCCAGTACTTC.

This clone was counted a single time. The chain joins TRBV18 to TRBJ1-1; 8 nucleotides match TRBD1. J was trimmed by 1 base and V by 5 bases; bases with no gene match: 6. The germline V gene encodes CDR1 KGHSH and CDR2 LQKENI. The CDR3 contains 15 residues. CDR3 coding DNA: TGTGCCAGCTCATTGGGACAGGCCGGGAACACTGAAGCTTTCTTT. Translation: CASSLGQAGNTEAFF.

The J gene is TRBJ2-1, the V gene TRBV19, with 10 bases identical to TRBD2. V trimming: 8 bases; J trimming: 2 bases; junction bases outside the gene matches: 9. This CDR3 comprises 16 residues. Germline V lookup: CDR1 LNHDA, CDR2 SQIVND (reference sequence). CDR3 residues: CASLAGGLSTYNEQFF. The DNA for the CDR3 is TGTGCCAGTTTAGCGGGAGGTCTCTCTACCTACAATGAGCAGTTCTTC.